The rows below give T cell receptor beta chains drawn from one sample of a study of CD8 T cells in ankylosing spondylitis. TCRdb re-called the 5' RACE reads through MiXCR, storing one row per CDR3 protein. The sample holds some 200,000 distinct CDR3 sequences, around 7.9% seen once. Sample: blood, either unsorted or a sorted T cell fraction (not recorded which). These receptors came from a male donor with ankylosing spondylitis. Each CDR3 is given with its conserved first and last residue. The D gene is left open where the match is weak. Only some rows state a clone size, as once, few, many or a class for expanded clones.

TGCAGTGCTAGTAAAAGAGGGCAGCCCCAGCATTTT CSASKRGQPQHF TRBJ1-5 many TRBV20-1 -
TGTGCCAGCAGCGCAATCTATGGCTACACCTTC CASSAIYGYTF TRBJ1-2 many TRBV7-2 -
TGTGCCACCTTCGGGACAGGCGATCCGGGCAATCAGCCCCAGCATTTT CATFGTGDPGNQPQHF TRBJ1-5 many TRBV28 TRBD1
TGTGCCAGCAGCTTAGTTACCAGGGGGCGAGTCGAGCAGTACTTC CASSLVTRGRVEQYF TRBJ2-7 many TRBV7-2 TRBD1
TGCGCCAGCAGCCCCGGGGTAGCGGGGGCCCCGAGCTCCTACAATGAGCAGTTCTTC CASSPGVAGAPSSYNEQFF TRBJ2-1 many TRBV5-1 TRBD2
TGTGCCAGCAGCTTGGGACAGGGGGGAGCTTTCTTT CASSLGQGGAFF TRBJ1-1 many TRBV5-6 TRBD1
TGTGCCAGCAGCCCTCTGACTAGCGGGAGACACAATGAGCAGTTCTTC CASSPLTSGRHNEQFF TRBJ2-1 many TRBV4-2 TRBD2
TGTGCCATCAGTCCAGGGGATGACTATGGCTACACCTTC CAISPGDDYGYTF TRBJ1-2 once TRBV10-3 -
TGTGCCAGCAGCTTGTCGGGGTTCCAAGAGACCCAGTACTTC CASSLSGFQETQYF TRBJ2-5 many TRBV5-6 -
TGTGCCACCAGTGATTTTGCAGCGGGAGAGGACAATGAGCAGTTCTTC CATSDFAAGEDNEQFF TRBJ2-1 many TRBV24-1 TRBD2
TGTGCCAGCAGTTACACCTTCTACGAGCAGTACTTC CASSYTFYEQYF TRBJ2-7 many TRBV6-6 -
TGTGCCAGCACCAAAAAGAGACAGACCGGGGAGCTGTTTTTT CASTKKRQTGELFF TRBJ2-2 many TRBV6-1 -
TGCGCCAGCAGCCAAAGGAGGACAGGGGGCTACGAGCAGTACTTC CASSQRRTGGYEQYF TRBJ2-7 many TRBV4-1 TRBD1
TGTGCCAGCAGCCCCCGTGAGGGCCATAGGTCACCCCTCCACTTT CASSPREGHRSPLHF TRBJ1-6 many TRBV9 -
TGCGCCAGCAGCCAAGATGGGGGATGGGTTAATGAAAAACTGTTTTTT CASSQDGGWVNEKLFF TRBJ1-4 many TRBV4-3 -
TGTGCCAGCAGTTACTCGAGCGGGGCCGCCTACGAGCAGTACTTC CASSYSSGAAYEQYF TRBJ2-7 few TRBV6-2/TRBV6-3 TRBD2
TGTGCCAGCAGCTTGGCCACGTTAAGGCGGGCTTCCTACAATGAGCAGTTCTTC CASSLATLRRASYNEQFF TRBJ2-1 few TRBV5-6 -
TGTGCCAGCAAGACAGGGGGCACTGAAGCTTTCTTT CASKTGGTEAFF TRBJ1-1 many TRBV25-1 TRBD1
TGTGCCATCAGTGAGTGGAGGGGGCAGTCCTACGAGCAGTACTTC CAISEWRGQSYEQYF TRBJ2-7 many TRBV10-3 -
TGTGCCAGCAGCTTTGGGGGTCGGGGCACAGATACGCAGTATTTT CASSFGGRGTDTQYF TRBJ2-3 many TRBV7-3 -
TGTGCCAGCAGCTTGGGTGGCACGAACACTGAAGCTTTCTTT CASSLGGTNTEAFF TRBJ1-1 many TRBV5-8 -
TGCGCCAGCAGCTTGGATGGGACACAAAGTCCTAATACAAATGAGCAGTTCTTC CASSLDGTQSPNTNEQFF TRBJ2-1 - TRBV5-1 -
TGTGCCAGCAGCTTAACCCACCGACAGGTTACCTACGAGCAGTACTTC CASSLTHRQVTYEQYF TRBJ2-7 few TRBV7-2 -
TGTGCCAGCAGTTCGTTAAGAGGGACAGGGCCCAATGAGCAGTTCTTC CASSSLRGTGPNEQFF TRBJ2-1 few TRBV27 TRBD1
TGCAGTGCTAAACGGAGAGGGGAGGGAAACATTCAGTACTTC CSAKRRGEGNIQYF TRBJ2-4 - TRBV20-1 TRBD2
TGTGCCACCTCCCGGGACAGGGGAAGCAATCAGCCCCAGCATTTT CATSRDRGSNQPQHF TRBJ1-5 - TRBV15 TRBD1
TGTGCCAGCAGCTTTGGGACTAGCGGGAGAGGCGAGCAGTTCTTC CASSFGTSGRGEQFF TRBJ2-1 - TRBV11-2 TRBD2
TGTGCCAGCAGCCCACCGCGGGCTGGTGGCTACACCTTC CASSPPRAGGYTF TRBJ1-2 many TRBV7-9 -
TGCGCCAGCAGCTTGCGGGCCGGGGGCAGTGTTAATTCACCCCTCCACTTT CASSLRAGGSVNSPLHF TRBJ1-6 - TRBV5-1 -
TGTGCCAGCAGGAGGACTAGCGGGAGGGCCGCCGGGGAGCTGTTTTTT CASRRTSGRAAGELFF TRBJ2-2 - TRBV11-2 TRBD2
TGTGCCAGCTACCTTCGAGGGGGTCCCTGGAGAGAGGGGCAGTATTTT CASYLRGGPWREGQYF TRBJ2-3 many TRBV12-3/TRBV12-4 -
TGTGCCAGCAGCTTAGTAGATCTTAGTTCACTGGTGCAGTATTTT CASSLVDLSSLVQYF TRBJ2-3 few TRBV7-2 -
TGTGCCAGCAGTTTCCGGGGGTACGAGCAGTACTTC CASSFRGYEQYF TRBJ2-7 many TRBV12-3/TRBV12-4 -
TGTGCCAGCAGCGCCCGTCCGGGGACATCCGGTTTAGAGACCCAGTACTTC CASSARPGTSGLETQYF TRBJ2-5 few TRBV11-2 -
TGTGCCAGCAGCGATCCCTTAGAGGGGGAATGGGATACGCAGTATTTT CASSDPLEGEWDTQYF TRBJ2-3 few TRBV9 -
TGTGCCAGCAGTTACGGGGGCGATGAGCAGTTCTTC CASSYGGDEQFF TRBJ2-1 many TRBV6-5 -
TGTGCCAGCAGCTTGGCCCTAGCGGGGGATACGCAGTATTTT CASSLALAGDTQYF TRBJ2-3 many TRBV5-5 TRBD2
TGTGCCATCAGTGGCCCCCGACTGAGCGGGGGGGTGTCCTACGAGCAGTACTTC CAISGPRLSGGVSYEQYF TRBJ2-7 many TRBV10-3 TRBD2
TGTGCCAGCAGTTCCCTAGGGACAGAACTCTACGAGCAGTACTTC CASSSLGTELYEQYF TRBJ2-7 many TRBV6-2/TRBV6-3 TRBD1
TGTGCCAGCAGCGTTTACAGGGGGGCCGGGGAGCTGTTTTTT CASSVYRGAGELFF TRBJ2-2 many TRBV9 TRBD1
TGTGCCATCAGTGAAACTAGCGGGAGTGTCGATGAGCAGTTCTTC CAISETSGSVDEQFF TRBJ2-1 many TRBV10-3 TRBD2
TGTGCCATCAGTGAGACAGGGCCCAACTATGGCTACACCTTC CAISETGPNYGYTF TRBJ1-2 many TRBV10-3 -
TGTGCCAGCAGTTTGGTCCCGACCTGGAACACCGGGGAGCTGTTTTTT CASSLVPTWNTGELFF TRBJ2-2 few TRBV12-3/TRBV12-4 -
TGTGCCTGGAGAAAACGGCCGGGCTACACCTTC CAWRKRPGYTF TRBJ1-2 many TRBV30 -
TGTGCCAGCTTCGGCCCGGGAATAGGCTACACCTTC CASFGPGIGYTF TRBJ1-2 many TRBV7-9 -
TGTGCCAGCAGCCCGGACAGGCGCGGCTACACCTTC CASSPDRRGYTF TRBJ1-2 - TRBV5-5 TRBD1
TGCGCCAGCAGCCCCCTGGGACAGGCAGGCCTCTATGGCTACACCTTC CASSPLGQAGLYGYTF TRBJ1-2 few TRBV4-3 TRBD1
TGTGCCAGCAGCCAAGGGGACAAGGCTTTCTTT CASSQGDKAFF TRBJ1-1 many TRBV4-2 -
TGTGCCAGCAGCCCTGGAAGGGGGCTACGGTACGTCCTGACTTTC CASSPGRGLRYVLTF TRBJ2-6 many TRBV28 TRBD1
TGTGCCAGTAGTGCCGGGACTAATCTAGGCGAGCAGTTCTTC CASSAGTNLGEQFF TRBJ2-1 many TRBV19 TRBD2
TGTGCCAGCAGCTTTGCTCGGGTCGCCCCAGATACGCAGTATTTT CASSFARVAPDTQYF TRBJ2-3 many TRBV9 -
TGTGCCAGTGCTGACCGGGACAGGGGTTACTATGAGCAGTTCTTC CASADRDRGYYEQFF TRBJ2-1 few TRBV9 TRBD1
TGCAGCGTTGCGGACAGCTCCTACGAGCAGTACTTC CSVADSSYEQYF TRBJ2-7 many TRBV29-1 -
TGTGCCATCAGTGGAGGGGGGGTGACCTACAATGAGCAGTTCTTC CAISGGGVTYNEQFF TRBJ2-1 many TRBV10-3 -
TGTGCCAGCAGCTTAGGTATCGGGGCGGGTACTGAAGCTTTCTTT CASSLGIGAGTEAFF TRBJ1-1 many TRBV7-2 -
TGTGCCAGCATCTCACGGCTAGCGGGGTCAGATACGCAGTATTTT CASISRLAGSDTQYF TRBJ2-3 few TRBV13 TRBD2
TGTGCCAGCAGCTCAAGCGGAATGAATGAAAAACTGTTTTTT CASSSSGMNEKLFF TRBJ1-4 few TRBV7-9 -
TGTGCCACCAGTGCTCTCAGGGGCTATGAGCAGTTCTTC CATSALRGYEQFF TRBJ2-1 many TRBV24-1 -
TGTGCCAGCAGCTTAGTGACTAGCGGGAGCGCAGATACGCAGTATTTT CASSLVTSGSADTQYF TRBJ2-3 many TRBV7-6 TRBD2